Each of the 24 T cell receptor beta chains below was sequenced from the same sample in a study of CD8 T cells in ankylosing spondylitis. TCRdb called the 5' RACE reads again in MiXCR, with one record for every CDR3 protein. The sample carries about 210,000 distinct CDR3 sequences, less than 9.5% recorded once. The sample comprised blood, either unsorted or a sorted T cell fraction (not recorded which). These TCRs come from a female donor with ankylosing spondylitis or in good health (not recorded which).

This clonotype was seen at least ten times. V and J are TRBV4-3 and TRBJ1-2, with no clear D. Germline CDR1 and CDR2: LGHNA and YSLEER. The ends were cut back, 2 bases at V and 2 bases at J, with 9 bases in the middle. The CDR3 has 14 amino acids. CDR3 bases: TGCGCCAGCAGCCAACTTCAGCGAAACTATGGCTACACCTTC. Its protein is CASSQLQRNYGYTF.

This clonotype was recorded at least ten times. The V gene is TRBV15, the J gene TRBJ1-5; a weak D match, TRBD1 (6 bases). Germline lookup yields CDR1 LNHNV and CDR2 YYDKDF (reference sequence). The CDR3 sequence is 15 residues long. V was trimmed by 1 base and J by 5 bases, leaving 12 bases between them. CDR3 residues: CATSRAYRDHQPQHF. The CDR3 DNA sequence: TGTGCCACCAGCAGAGCATACAGGGACCATCAGCCCCAGCATTTT.

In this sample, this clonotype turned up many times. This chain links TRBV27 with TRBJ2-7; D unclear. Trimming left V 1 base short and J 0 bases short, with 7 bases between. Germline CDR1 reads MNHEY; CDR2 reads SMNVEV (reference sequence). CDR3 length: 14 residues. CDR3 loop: CASSLFNSSYEQYF. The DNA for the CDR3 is TGTGCCAGCAGTTTATTCAACTCCTCCTACGAGCAGTACTTC.

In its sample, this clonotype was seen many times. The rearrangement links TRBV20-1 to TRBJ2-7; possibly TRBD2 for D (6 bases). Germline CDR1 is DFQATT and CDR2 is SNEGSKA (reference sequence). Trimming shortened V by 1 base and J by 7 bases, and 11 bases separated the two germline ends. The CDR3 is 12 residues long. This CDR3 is CSARGRDGEQYF. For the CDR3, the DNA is TGCAGTGCTAGAGGGCGGGACGGAGAGCAGTACTTC.

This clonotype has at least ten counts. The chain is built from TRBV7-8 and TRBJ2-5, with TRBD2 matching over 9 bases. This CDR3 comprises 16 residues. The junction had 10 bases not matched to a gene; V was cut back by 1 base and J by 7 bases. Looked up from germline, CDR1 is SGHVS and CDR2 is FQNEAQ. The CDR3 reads CASSLVAGERGGTQYF. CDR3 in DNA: TGTGCCAGCAGCTTAGTAGCGGGAGAGAGAGGGGGGACCCAGTACTTC. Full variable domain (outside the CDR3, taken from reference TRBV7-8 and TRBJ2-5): GAGVSQSPRYKVAKRGQDVALRCDPISGHVSLFWYQQALGQGPEFLTYFQNEAQLDKSGLPSDRFFAERPEGSVSTLKIQRTQQEDSAVYLCASSLVAGERGGTQYFGPGTRLLVL.

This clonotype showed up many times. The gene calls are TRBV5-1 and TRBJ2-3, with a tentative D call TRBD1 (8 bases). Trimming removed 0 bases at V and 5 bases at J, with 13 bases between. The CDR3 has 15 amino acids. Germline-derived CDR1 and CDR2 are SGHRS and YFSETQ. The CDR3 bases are TGCGCCAGCAGCTTGGAACAGGGGGGGAGAGATACGCAGTATTTT. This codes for CASSLEQGGRDTQYF.

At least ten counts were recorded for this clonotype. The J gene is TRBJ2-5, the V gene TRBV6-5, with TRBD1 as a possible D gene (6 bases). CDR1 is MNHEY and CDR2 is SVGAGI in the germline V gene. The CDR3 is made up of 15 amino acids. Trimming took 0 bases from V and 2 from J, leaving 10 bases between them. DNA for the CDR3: TGTGCCAGCAGTTACTCCGGGACACAACAAGAGACCCAGTACTTC. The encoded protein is CASSYSGTQQETQYF.

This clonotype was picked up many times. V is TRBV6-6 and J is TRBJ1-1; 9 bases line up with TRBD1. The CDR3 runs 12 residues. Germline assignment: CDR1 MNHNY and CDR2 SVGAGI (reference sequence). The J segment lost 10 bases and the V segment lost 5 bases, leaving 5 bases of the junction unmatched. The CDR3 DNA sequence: TGTGCCAGCAGTCCGGGACAGGGAGCAGCTTTCTTT. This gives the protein CASSPGQGAAFF.

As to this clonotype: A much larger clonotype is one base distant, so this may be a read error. DNA of the CDR3: TGTGCCAGCAGCAAACCGACAACAGCTAATATGCAGTATTTT. It yields the protein CASSKPTTANMQYF. The chain uses TRBV21-1 and TRBJ2-3. TRBV21-1 is a listed pseudogene. The length of the CDR3 is 14 residues.

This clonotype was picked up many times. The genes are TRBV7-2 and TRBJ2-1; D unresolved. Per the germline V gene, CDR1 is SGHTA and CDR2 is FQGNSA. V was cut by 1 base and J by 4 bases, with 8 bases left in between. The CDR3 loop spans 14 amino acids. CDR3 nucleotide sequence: TGTGCCAGCAGCTTAGGGACCGAATACAATGAGCAGTTCTTC. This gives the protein CASSLGTEYNEQFF.

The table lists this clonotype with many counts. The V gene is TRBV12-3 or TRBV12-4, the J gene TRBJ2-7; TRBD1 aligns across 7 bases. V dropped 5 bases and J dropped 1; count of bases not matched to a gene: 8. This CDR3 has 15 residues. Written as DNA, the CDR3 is TGTGCCAGCAGTACCGACAGGGAAGGGTCCTACGAGCAGTACTTC. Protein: CASSTDREGSYEQYF.

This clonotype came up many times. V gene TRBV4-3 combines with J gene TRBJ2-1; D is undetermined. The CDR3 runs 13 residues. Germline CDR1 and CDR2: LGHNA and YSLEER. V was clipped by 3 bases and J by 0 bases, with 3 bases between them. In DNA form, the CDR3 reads TGCGCCAGCAGCCAGGCCTCCTACAATGAGCAGTTCTTC. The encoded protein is CASSQASYNEQFF.

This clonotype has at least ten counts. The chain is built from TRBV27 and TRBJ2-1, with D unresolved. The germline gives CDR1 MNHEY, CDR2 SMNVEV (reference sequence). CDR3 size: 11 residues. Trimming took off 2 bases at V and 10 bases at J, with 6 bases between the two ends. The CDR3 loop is CASSLKQEQFF. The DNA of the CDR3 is TGTGCCAGCAGTTTAAAACAGGAGCAGTTCTTC.

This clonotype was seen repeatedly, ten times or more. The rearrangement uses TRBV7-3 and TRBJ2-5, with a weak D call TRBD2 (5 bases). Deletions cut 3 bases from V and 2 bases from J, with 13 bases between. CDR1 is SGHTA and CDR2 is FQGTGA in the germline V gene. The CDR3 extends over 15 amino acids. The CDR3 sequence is CASSFDGKRQETQYF. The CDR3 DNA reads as TGTGCCAGCAGCTTCGACGGGAAAAGGCAAGAGACCCAGTACTTC.

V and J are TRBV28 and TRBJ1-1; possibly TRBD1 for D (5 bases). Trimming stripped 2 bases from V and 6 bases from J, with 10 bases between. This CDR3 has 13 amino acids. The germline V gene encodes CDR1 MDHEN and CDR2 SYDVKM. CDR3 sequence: CASSLPPTAEAFF. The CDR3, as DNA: TGTGCCAGCAGTTTACCCCCGACAGCTGAAGCTTTCTTT.

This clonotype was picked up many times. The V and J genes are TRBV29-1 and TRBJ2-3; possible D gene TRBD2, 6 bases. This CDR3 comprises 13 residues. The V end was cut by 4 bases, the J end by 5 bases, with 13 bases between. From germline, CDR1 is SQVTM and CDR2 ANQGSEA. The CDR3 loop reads CSVGGDPRDTQYF. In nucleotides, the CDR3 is TGCAGCGTTGGGGGGGACCCACGAGATACGCAGTATTTT.

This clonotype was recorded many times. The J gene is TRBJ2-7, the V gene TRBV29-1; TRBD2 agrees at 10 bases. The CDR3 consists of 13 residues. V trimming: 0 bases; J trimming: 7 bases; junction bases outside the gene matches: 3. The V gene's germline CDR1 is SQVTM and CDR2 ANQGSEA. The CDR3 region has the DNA TGCAGCGTTGAAGAACTAGCGGGAAGTGAGCAGTACTTC. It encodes CSVEELAGSEQYF.

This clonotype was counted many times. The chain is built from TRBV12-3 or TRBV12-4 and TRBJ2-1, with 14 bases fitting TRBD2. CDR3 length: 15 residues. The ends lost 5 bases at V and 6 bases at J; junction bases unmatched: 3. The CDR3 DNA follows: TGTGCCAGCAGTAACGGACTAGCGGGGGGCAATGAGCAGTTCTTC. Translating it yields CASSNGLAGGNEQFF.

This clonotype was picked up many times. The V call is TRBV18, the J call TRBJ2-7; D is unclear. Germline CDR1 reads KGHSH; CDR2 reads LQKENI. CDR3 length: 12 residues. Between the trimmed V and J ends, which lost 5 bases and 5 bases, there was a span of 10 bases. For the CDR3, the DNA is TGTGCCAGCTCATCGGCAGTCCACGAGCAGTACTTC. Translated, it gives CASSSAVHEQYF.

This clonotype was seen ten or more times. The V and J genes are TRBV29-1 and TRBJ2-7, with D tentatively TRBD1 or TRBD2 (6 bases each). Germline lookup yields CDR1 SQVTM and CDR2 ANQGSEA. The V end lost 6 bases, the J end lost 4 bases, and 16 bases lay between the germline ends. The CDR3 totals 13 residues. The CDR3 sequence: CSVRRGAAYEQYF. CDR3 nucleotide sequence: TGCAGCGTCCGGAGGGGGGCAGCTTACGAGCAGTACTTC.

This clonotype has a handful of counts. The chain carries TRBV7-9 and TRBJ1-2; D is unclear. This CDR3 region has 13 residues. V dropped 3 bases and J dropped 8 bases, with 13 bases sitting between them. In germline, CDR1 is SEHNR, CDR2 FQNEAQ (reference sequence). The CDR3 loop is CASSFGTKSGYTF. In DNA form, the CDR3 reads TGTGCCAGCAGCTTTGGTACGAAATCGGGCTACACCTTC. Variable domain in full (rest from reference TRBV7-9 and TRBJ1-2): DTGVSQNPRHKITKRGQNVTFRCDPISEHNRLYWYRQTLGQGPEFLTYFQNEAQLEKSRLLSDRFSAERPKGSFSTLEIQRTEQGDSAMYLCASSFGTKSGYTFGSGTRLTVV.

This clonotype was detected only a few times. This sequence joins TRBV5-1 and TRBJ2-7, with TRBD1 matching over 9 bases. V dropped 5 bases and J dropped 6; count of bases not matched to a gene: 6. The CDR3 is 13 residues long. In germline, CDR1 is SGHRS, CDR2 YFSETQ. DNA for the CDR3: TGCGCCAGCAGGTGGGACAGGGTCTCCGAGCAGTACTTC. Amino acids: CASRWDRVSEQYF. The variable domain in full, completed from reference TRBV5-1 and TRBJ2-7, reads KAGVTQTPRYLIKTRGQQVTLSCSPISGHRSVSWYQQTPGQGLQFLFEYFSETQRNKGNFPGRFSGRQFSNSRSEMNVSTLELGDSALYLCASRWDRVSEQYFGPGTRLTVT.

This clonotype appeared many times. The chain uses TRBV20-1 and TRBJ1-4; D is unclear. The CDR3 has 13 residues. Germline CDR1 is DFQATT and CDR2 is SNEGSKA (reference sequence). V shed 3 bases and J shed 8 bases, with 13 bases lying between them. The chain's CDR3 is CSASPGQPEKLFF. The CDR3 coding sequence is TGCAGTGCTAGCCCCGGGCAACCAGAAAAACTGTTTTTT.

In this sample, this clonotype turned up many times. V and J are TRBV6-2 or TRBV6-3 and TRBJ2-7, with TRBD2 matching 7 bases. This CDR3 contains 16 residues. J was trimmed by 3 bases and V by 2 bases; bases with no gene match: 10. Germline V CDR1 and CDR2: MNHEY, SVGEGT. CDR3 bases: TGTGCCAGCAGTTACGGTTCCCCGGGACTACTCTACGAGCAGTACTTC. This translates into CASSYGSPGLLYEQYF.